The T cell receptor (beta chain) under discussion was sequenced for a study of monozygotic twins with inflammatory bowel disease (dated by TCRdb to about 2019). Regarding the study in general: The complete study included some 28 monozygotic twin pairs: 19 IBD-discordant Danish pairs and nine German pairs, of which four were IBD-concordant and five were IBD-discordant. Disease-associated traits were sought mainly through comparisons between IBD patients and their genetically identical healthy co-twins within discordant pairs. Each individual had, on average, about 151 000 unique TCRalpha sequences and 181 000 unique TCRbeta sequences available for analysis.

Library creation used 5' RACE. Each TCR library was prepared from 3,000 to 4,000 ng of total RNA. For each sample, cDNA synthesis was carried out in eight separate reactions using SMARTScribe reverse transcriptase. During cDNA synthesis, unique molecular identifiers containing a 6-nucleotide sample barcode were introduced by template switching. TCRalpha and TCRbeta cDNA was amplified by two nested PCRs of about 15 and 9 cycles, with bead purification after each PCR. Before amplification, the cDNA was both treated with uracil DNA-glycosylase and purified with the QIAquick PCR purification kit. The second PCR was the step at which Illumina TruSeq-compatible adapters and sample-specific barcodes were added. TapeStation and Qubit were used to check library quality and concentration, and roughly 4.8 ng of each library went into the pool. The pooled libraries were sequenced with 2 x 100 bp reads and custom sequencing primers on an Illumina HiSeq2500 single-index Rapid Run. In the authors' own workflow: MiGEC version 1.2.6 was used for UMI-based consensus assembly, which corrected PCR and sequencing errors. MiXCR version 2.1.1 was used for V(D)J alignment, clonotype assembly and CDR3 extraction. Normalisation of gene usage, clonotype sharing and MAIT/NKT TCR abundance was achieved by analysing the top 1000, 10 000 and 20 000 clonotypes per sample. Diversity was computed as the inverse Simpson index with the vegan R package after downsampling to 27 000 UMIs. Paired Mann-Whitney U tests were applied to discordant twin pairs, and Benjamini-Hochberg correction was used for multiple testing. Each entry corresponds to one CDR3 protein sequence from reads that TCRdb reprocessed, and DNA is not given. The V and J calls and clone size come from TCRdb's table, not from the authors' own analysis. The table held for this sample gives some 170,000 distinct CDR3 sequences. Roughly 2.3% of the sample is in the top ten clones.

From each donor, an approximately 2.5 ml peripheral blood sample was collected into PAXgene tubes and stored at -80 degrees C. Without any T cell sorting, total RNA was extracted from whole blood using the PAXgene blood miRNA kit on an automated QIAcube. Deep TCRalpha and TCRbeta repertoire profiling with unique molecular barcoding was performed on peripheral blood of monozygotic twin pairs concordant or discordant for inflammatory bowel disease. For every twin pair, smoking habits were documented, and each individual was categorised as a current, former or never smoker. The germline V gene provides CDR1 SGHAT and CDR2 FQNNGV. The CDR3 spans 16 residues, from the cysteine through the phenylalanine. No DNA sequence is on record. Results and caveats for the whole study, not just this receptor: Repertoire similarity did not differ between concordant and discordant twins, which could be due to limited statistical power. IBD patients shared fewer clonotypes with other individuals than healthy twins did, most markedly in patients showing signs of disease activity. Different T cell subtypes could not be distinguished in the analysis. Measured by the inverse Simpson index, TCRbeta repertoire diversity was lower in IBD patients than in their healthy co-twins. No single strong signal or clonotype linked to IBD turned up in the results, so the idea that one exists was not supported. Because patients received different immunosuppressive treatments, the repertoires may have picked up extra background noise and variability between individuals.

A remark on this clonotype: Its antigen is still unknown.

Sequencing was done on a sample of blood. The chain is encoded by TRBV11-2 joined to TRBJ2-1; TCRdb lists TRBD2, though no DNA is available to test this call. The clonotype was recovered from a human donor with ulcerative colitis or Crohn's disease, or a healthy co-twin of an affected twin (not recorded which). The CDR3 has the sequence CASSLDSSGRANEQFF.